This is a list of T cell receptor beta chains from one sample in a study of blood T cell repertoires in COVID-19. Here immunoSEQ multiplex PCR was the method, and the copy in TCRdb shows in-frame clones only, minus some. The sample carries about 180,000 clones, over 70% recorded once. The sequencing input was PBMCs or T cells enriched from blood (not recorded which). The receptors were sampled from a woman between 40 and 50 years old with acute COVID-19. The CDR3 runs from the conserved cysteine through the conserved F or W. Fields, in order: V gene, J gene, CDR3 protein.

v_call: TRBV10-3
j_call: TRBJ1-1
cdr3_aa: CAISELDRVGTEAFF

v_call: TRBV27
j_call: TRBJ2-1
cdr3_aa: CASSLAGGTSNEQFF

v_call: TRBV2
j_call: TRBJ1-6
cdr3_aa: CASSDSGQGNSPLHF

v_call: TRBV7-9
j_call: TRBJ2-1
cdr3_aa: CASAGTFAYNEQFF

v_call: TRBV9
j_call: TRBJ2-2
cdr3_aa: CASSVVPGTPNTGELFF

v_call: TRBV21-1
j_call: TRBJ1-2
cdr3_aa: CASSKAPGQGGYGYTF

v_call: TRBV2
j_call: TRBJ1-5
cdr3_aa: CASSRQGRSSNQPQHF

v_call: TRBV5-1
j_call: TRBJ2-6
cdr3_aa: CASSFIDTGANVLTF

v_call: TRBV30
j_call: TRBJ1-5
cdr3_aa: CAWSPGLQQPQHF

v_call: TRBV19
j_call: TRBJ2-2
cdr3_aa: CASSIATPRGSGELFF

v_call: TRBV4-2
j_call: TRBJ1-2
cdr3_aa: CASSQVGSNYGYTF